Below, one T cell receptor (beta chain) is given with its context. The PCR contained 60 Vbeta and 13 Jbeta primers. This table comes from immunoSEQ multiplex PCR, and its TCRdb copy is limited to in-frame clones, with some not included. The sample contains some 150,000 clones, nearly 80% of which appear only once. The V segment lost 7 bases and the J segment 3 bases; nucleotides outside the gene matches: 17. Per the germline V gene, CDR1 is MNHEY and CDR2 is SMNVEV (reference sequence). The CDR3 extends over 18 amino acids. The data belong to a study of cytomegalovirus exposure and HLA in healthy donors.

This TCR was recovered from a male donor in good health and CMV-seronegative. Sequencing was performed on PBMCs. The chain uses TRBV27 and TRBJ2-4, with 8 bases matching TRBD1. CDR3 sequence: CASKTKIRQDRDKNIQYF. CDR3 nucleotide sequence: TGTGCCAGCAAAACCAAGATCCGCCAGGACAGGGACAAAAACATTCAGTACTTC.